Presented here are 27 T cell receptor beta chains from one specimen sequenced in a study of cytomegalovirus exposure and HLA in healthy donors. This PCR relied on a set of 60 Vbeta primers and 13 Jbeta primers. Some clones are missing from TCRdb's copy, which holds only in-frame ones; the method was immunoSEQ multiplex PCR. The sample shows 150,000 or so clones, around 80% of them seen only once. Sample: PBMCs. The receptors here all came from a woman between 40 and 55 years old in good health and CMV-seronegative.

V is TRBV5-1 and J is TRBJ2-3; 7 positions agree with TRBD1. V was pared by 5 bases and J by 6 bases, with 9 bases of the junction left unmatched. The germline CDR1 and CDR2 sequences are SGHRS and YFSETQ. There are 14 residues in the CDR3. CDR3 nucleotides: TGCGCCAGCAGAAAACGGGACAGAACTGATACGCAGTATTTT. Translation: CASRKRDRTDTQYF.

This chain connects TRBV29-1 to TRBJ2-1; D may be TRBD2 (6 bases). Germline-derived CDR1 and CDR2 are SQVTM and ANQGSEA. The CDR3 spans 13 residues. Trimming took off 4 bases at V and 8 bases at J, with 15 bases between the two ends. The CDR3 region is CSVASWGGDEQFF. The CDR3 coding sequence is TGCAGCGTTGCCTCCTGGGGCGGGGATGAGCAGTTCTTC.

The chain has TRBV7-3 and TRBJ2-5; the match to TRBD1 covers 8 bases. Germline V CDR1 and CDR2: SGHTA, FQGTGA. V shed 4 bases and J 5 bases; nucleotides not matched to a gene: 9. This CDR3 has 15 residues. The chain's CDR3 is CASSSQGGVGETQYF. CDR3 DNA sequence: TGTGCCAGCAGCTCACAGGGGGGAGTCGGCGAGACCCAGTACTTC. Together with reference TRBV7-3 and TRBJ2-5, the CDR3 gives the full variable domain: GAGVSQTPSNKVTEKGKYVELRCDPISGHTALYWYRQSLGQGPEFLIYFQGTGAADDSGLPNDRFFAVRPEGSVSTLKIQRTERGDSAVYLCASSSQGGVGETQYFGPGTRLLVL.

V is TRBV7-2 and J is TRBJ2-1, with TRBD2 as a possible D gene (6 bases). Trimming removed 7 bases at V and 12 bases at J, with 22 bases between. Looked up from germline, CDR1 is SGHTA and CDR2 is FQGNSA. The CDR3 spans 14 residues. The CDR3 here is CASTRDSSLRGQFF. The CDR3 DNA reads as TGTGCCAGCACCCGGGACTCCAGTCTAAGGGGGCAGTTCTTC.

This clone appeared once. The chain has TRBV27 and TRBJ2-1; perhaps TRBD2 as D (5 bases). The germline CDR1 and CDR2 sequences are MNHEY and SMNVEV (reference sequence). CDR3 size: 13 residues. Trimming removed 4 bases at V and 2 bases at J, with 6 bases between. The CDR3 reads CASSYGAYNEQFF. The CDR3 region has the DNA TGTGCCAGCAGTTACGGGGCCTACAATGAGCAGTTCTTC.

The chain couples TRBV7-2 to TRBJ2-3; possibly TRBD1 for D (6 bases). With 6 bases removed from V and 5 bases from J, the gap between germline ends came to 12 bases. The CDR3 covers 13 residues. In germline, CDR1 is SGHTA, CDR2 FQGNSA. CDR3 nucleotide sequence: TGTGCCAGCAGATCAGCAGGGGTAGATACGCAGTATTTT. Protein product: CASRSAGVDTQYF.

The chain links TRBV27 to TRBJ2-7, with D maybe TRBD1 (5 bases). The CDR3 totals 14 residues. V lost 0 bases to trimming and J lost 6 bases, with 12 bases between them. From germline, CDR1 is MNHEY and CDR2 SMNVEV (reference sequence). The CDR3 here is CASSLSGVLGEQYF. The CDR3 bases are TGTGCCAGCAGTTTATCAGGGGTTCTCGGCGAGCAGTACTTC.

This chain connects TRBV7-2 to TRBJ2-3; TRBD2 matches 7 bases. CDR3 length equals 15 residues. The V and J ends lost 0 bases and 5 bases, in that order; junction bases with no gene match: 5. Germline assignment: CDR1 SGHTA and CDR2 FQGNSA. CDR3 in amino acids: CASSLAGSGGDTQYF. The CDR3 DNA reads TGTGCCAGCAGCTTAGCGGGTTCGGGGGGAGATACGCAGTATTTT.

The chain recombines TRBV28 with TRBJ2-6; maybe TRBD1 (6 bases). The V end lost 5 bases, the J end lost 2 bases, and 10 bases lay between the germline ends. Germline V gives CDR1 MDHEN, CDR2 SYDVKM. This CDR3 is built from 15 residues. DNA for the CDR3: TGTGCCAGCAGTACCAGGGGCCCTGGGGCCAACGTCCTGACTTTC. Protein product: CASSTRGPGANVLTF.

This chain joins TRBV19 and TRBJ1-5; D not certain. From germline, CDR1 is LNHDA and CDR2 SQIVND (reference sequence). CDR3 length equals 15 residues. Trimming removed 3 bases from V and 2 bases from J, with 11 bases in between. The DNA of the CDR3 is TGTGCCAGTAGTATCCGCACGCCAGGCAATCAGCCCCAGCATTTT. As protein: CASSIRTPGNQPQHF.

This clone was detected a few times. This chain joins TRBV6-6 and TRBJ1-3, with 7 bases aligning to TRBD1. Germline V CDR1 and CDR2: MNHNY, SVGAGI (reference sequence). Trimming at V came to 6 bases and at J to 4 bases, leaving 6 bases not matched to a gene. The CDR3 is made up of 14 amino acids. In DNA, the CDR3 is TGTGCCAGCAGCCCTCAGGGGGGCGGAAACACCATATATTTT. It yields the protein CASSPQGGGNTIYF.

This chain connects TRBV11-2 to TRBJ1-2; D is possibly TRBD1 (5 bases). Trimming stripped 1 base from V and 5 bases from J, with 5 bases between. From germline, CDR1 is SGHAT and CDR2 FQNNGV. This CDR3 comprises 12 residues. The CDR3 DNA reads TGTGCCAGCAGCTTAGGACAGTATGGCTACACCTTC. This translates into CASSLGQYGYTF.

The chain recombines TRBV7-2 with TRBJ2-7; 10 bases are a match to TRBD2. The CDR3 spans 17 residues. With V trimmed by 5 bases and J by 4 bases, 14 bases remained unmatched. Germline lookup yields CDR1 SGHTA and CDR2 FQGNSA. The CDR3 DNA reads TGTGCCAGCAGCCCCTTAAGGAAGCGGGGGGGCGGATACGAGCAGTACTTC. This sequence encodes CASSPLRKRGGGYEQYF.

The chain employs TRBV11-3 and TRBJ2-7; maybe TRBD1 (7 bases). The germline V and J ends were trimmed by 2 bases and 4 bases, with 12 bases remaining between them. This CDR3 comprises 14 residues. The V gene's germline CDR1 is SGHNT and CDR2 YENEEA. CDR3: CASSLCGTVYEQYF. CDR3 DNA sequence: TGTGCCAGCAGCTTATGCGGGACAGTATACGAGCAGTACTTC.

This chain uses TRBV19 with TRBJ2-7; 7 nucleotides align to TRBD1. CDR1 and CDR2 (germline): LNHDA, SQIVND (reference sequence). This CDR3 contains 14 residues. V was clipped by 1 base and J by 4 bases; unmatched bases: 4. In DNA form, the CDR3 reads TGTGCCAGTAGTATAGGACAGGGTCGGTACGAGCAGTACTTC. Its protein is CASSIGQGRYEQYF.

This clone was counted between two and nine times. The CDR3 sequence: CASAYADGGVEKLFF. CDR3 nucleotides: TGTGCCAGCGCATACGCGGACGGGGGAGTGGAAAAACTGTTTTTT. The chain recombines TRBV28 with TRBJ1-4; maybe TRBD1 (5 bases). V gave up 8 bases and J gave up 8 bases, with 21 bases separating them. Germline CDR1 MDHEN, CDR2 SYDVKM. The CDR3 has 15 amino acids.

The J gene is TRBJ2-3, the V gene TRBV4-1; D possibly corresponds to TRBD2 (6 bases). The CDR3 length is 15 residues. The V gene lost 4 bases and the J gene lost 2 bases, with 13 bases spanning the gap. Per germline, CDR1 MGHRA and CDR2 YSYEKL. The CDR3 DNA reads TGCGCCAGCAGCCCTTTGGCGGGATCCACAGATACGCAGTATTTT. Translation gives CASSPLAGSTDTQYF.

The J gene is TRBJ2-7, the V gene TRBV5-1, with 9 bases aligning to TRBD2. Germline V gene sequence: CDR1 SGHRS, CDR2 YFSETQ. The J segment lost 3 bases and the V segment lost 7 bases, leaving 17 bases of the junction unmatched. CDR3 size: 17 residues. CDR3 residues: CASGKGSGTSRYYEQYF. The CDR3 bases are TGCGCCAGCGGAAAAGGATCCGGGACTAGCAGATACTACGAGCAGTACTTC.

The J gene is TRBJ1-5, the V gene TRBV7-2, with 7 nucleotides matching TRBD1. V gave up 5 bases and J gave up 6 bases; unmatched junction bases: 10. From germline, CDR1 is SGHTA and CDR2 FQGNSA. CDR3 length equals 15 residues. As DNA, the CDR3 is TGTGCCAGCAGCCTAACAGGGGCCTTCAGTCAGCCCCAGCATTTT. Translating it yields CASSLTGAFSQPQHF.

Turning to this clone: Compared with germline, one end of the junction differs, possibly owing to a read error. The chain has TRBV7-9 and TRBJ1-1; 7 nucleotides match TRBD1. Germline values: CDR1 SEHNR, CDR2 FQNEAQ (reference sequence). This CDR3 contains 12 residues. The CDR3 sequence is CSSSNRGTEAFF. The CDR3 DNA is TGTTCCAGCAGCAACAGGGGTACTGAAGCTTTCTTT.

The CDR3 DNA sequence: TGTGCCAGCAGCAGGGAGGGGGGCCCAGGTCCACACTCTGGAAACACCATATATTTT. Translated: CASSREGGPGPHSGNTIYF. This chain connects TRBV21-1 to TRBJ1-3. TRBV21-1 is labeled a pseudogene. This CDR3 comprises 19 residues.

This clone was seen a handful of times. The chain couples TRBV7-2 to TRBJ2-7; D may be TRBD2 (6 bases). Germline V gives CDR1 SGHTA, CDR2 FQGNSA. The CDR3 is made up of 15 amino acids. Trimming pared 1 base from V and 0 bases from J, leaving 10 bases between. CDR3 protein: CASSLEAGSSYEQYF. Written as DNA, the CDR3 is TGTGCCAGCAGCTTAGAGGCCGGGAGCTCCTACGAGCAGTACTTC.

The rearrangement links TRBV27 to TRBJ2-7, with D possibly TRBD2 on 5 matching bases. Germline-derived CDR1 and CDR2 are MNHEY and SMNVEV (reference sequence). CDR3 length: 13 residues. Trimming removed 4 bases from V and 5 bases from J, with 12 bases in between. In nucleotides, the CDR3 is TGTGCCAGCAGTTCAGCGGTTTGGGACGAGCAGTACTTC. Encoded protein: CASSSAVWDEQYF.

V is TRBV4-3 and J is TRBJ2-2, with 10 bases that match TRBD2. CDR1 and CDR2 (germline): LGHNA, YSLEER. The trim removed 4 bases at V and 4 bases at J, leaving 9 bases unmatched. There are 17 residues in the CDR3. The CDR3 loop is CASSPSRTSGPTGELFF. For the CDR3, the DNA is TGCGCCAGCAGCCCATCTAGGACTAGCGGACCCACCGGGGAGCTGTTTTTT.

The CDR3 bases are TGCAGTGCCATGCGGTTGTACGAGCAGTACTTC. Residues: CSAMRLYEQYF. The J gene is TRBJ2-7, the V gene TRBV20-1; D not resolved. The CDR3 runs to 11 residues. From germline, CDR1 is DFQATT and CDR2 SNEGSKA (reference sequence). Trimming removed 6 bases from V and 4 bases from J, with 10 bases in between.

CDR3 region: CASSLFPSGYTDTQYF. The DNA of the CDR3 is TGTGCCAGCAGCTTATTTCCCAGCGGCTACACAGATACGCAGTATTTT. The chain combines TRBV11-2 with TRBJ2-3; the D gene is possibly TRBD2 (5 bases). V shed 2 bases and J shed 2 bases, with 14 bases lying between them. This CDR3 is 16 amino acids long. From germline, CDR1 is SGHAT and CDR2 FQNNGV.

The rearrangement links TRBV7-2 to TRBJ1-1; D gene unclear. The V end was cut by 1 base, the J end by 8 bases, with 11 bases between. CDR3 length: 13 amino acids. The germline CDR1 and CDR2 sequences are SGHTA and FQGNSA. The CDR3 loop reads CASSLEEGEEAFF. Here the CDR3 DNA reads TGTGCCAGCAGCTTAGAGGAGGGAGAGGAAGCTTTCTTT.